The rows below give T cell receptor beta chains drawn from one sample of a study of shared clonotypes between healthy human individuals. Assay used: immunoSEQ multiplex PCR; TCRdb lists only in-frame clones, some missing. The sample includes about 1.1 million clones, more than 75% of them seen just once. Sequenced sample: memory CD4+ T cells from PBMCs. All receptors come from a man aged 18 to 35 in good health. Some clones in this sample may be carry-over from other donors' samples. CDR3s include the opening cysteine and the closing phenylalanine or tryptophan. Each record gives: J gene, clone size, V gene, D gene, CDR3 protein, CDR3 DNA. D genes are given only for firm matches. A row's size may be missing; if present it is once, few, many or a size class.

J: TRBJ1-1
size: -
V: TRBV7-2
D: TRBD1
CDR3: CASTRQGAIAFF
DNA: TGTGCCAGCACCCGACAGGGGGCGATTGCTTTCTTT

J: TRBJ2-3
size: -
V: TRBV28
D: TRBD1
CDR3: CASSLPGQGGRDTQYF
DNA: TGTGCCAGCAGTCTACCGGGACAGGGGGGGAGGGATACGCAGTATTTT

J: TRBJ1-5
size: -
V: TRBV5-1
D: -
CDR3: CASSIRPRQPQHF
DNA: TGCGCCAGCAGCATTAGGCCACGTCAGCCCCAGCATTTT

J: TRBJ2-7
size: few
V: TRBV25-1
D: -
CDR3: CASSGDAAKQYF
DNA: TGTGCCAGCAGTGGGGACGCAGCTAAGCAGTACTTC

J: TRBJ2-3
size: -
V: TRBV5-5
D: -
CDR3: CASSFIVRGGGDTQYF
DNA: TGTGCCAGCAGCTTTATAGTGCGGGGAGGGGGAGATACGCAGTATTTT

J: TRBJ2-5
size: -
V: TRBV29-1
D: TRBD1
CDR3: CSTRTGQETQYF
DNA: TGCAGCACCCGGACAGGGCAAGAGACCCAGTACTTC

J: TRBJ1-4
size: -
V: TRBV30
D: TRBD1
CDR3: CAWSRTGGREKLFF
DNA: TGTGCCTGGAGTAGGACAGGGGGTCGCGAAAAACTGTTTTTT

J: TRBJ1-1
size: -
V: TRBV21-1
D: -
CDR3: CASRTRNTEAFF
DNA: TGTGCCAGCAGGACCAGGAACACTGAAGCTTTCTTT

J: TRBJ2-2
size: few
V: TRBV6-5
D: -
CDR3: CATHGRENTGELFF
DNA: TGTGCCACCCACGGCAGGGAGAACACCGGGGAGCTGTTTTTT

J: TRBJ2-7
size: -
V: TRBV6-5
D: TRBD1
CDR3: CASSPVQGASYEQYF
DNA: TGTGCCAGCAGTCCCGTCCAGGGGGCTTCCTACGAGCAGTACTTC

J: TRBJ2-2
size: -
V: TRBV7-9
D: -
CDR3: CASSLNTGELFF
DNA: TGTGCCAGCAGCTTGAACACCGGGGAGCTGTTTTTT

J: TRBJ1-2
size: -
V: TRBV2
D: -
CDR3: CASSDRSGRGYTF
DNA: TGTGCCAGCAGTGACCGCTCCGGGCGTGGCTACACCTTC

J: TRBJ2-7
size: few
V: TRBV9
D: -
CDR3: CASSARGGWSYEQYF
DNA: TGTGCCAGCAGCGCGAGGGGGGGCTGGTCCTACGAGCAGTACTTC

J: TRBJ2-7
size: -
V: TRBV6-5
D: -
CDR3: CAISDTRGPYEQYF
DNA: TGTGCCATCAGCGATACTAGGGGCCCCTACGAGCAGTACTTC

J: TRBJ2-7
size: -
V: TRBV5-1
D: TRBD1
CDR3: CASSFVPGQGYEQYF
DNA: TGCGCCAGCAGCTTTGTACCGGGACAGGGGTACGAGCAGTACTTC

J: TRBJ1-1
size: -
V: TRBV7-9
D: -
CDR3: CASSPSPSARAYTEAFF
DNA: TGTGCCAGCAGCCCGTCCCCTTCAGCCCGGGCCTACACTGAAGCTTTCTTT

J: TRBJ2-2
size: -
V: TRBV5-6
D: -
CDR3: CASSFAPGPMFGLFF
DNA: TGTGCCAGCAGCTTTGCTCCGGGACCCATGTTTGGGCTGTTTTTT

J: TRBJ2-6
size: -
V: TRBV9
D: TRBD1
CDR3: CASSDSWDRGSSGANVLTF
DNA: TGTGCCAGCAGCGACAGTTGGGACAGGGGGAGCTCTGGGGCCAACGTCCTGACTTTC

J: TRBJ1-4
size: -
V: TRBV7-9
D: -
CDR3: CASSLSSEKLFF
DNA: TGTGCCAGCAGCTTAAGTAGTGAAAAACTGTTTTTT

J: TRBJ2-7
size: -
V: TRBV29-1
D: TRBD2
CDR3: CSAGTSGSEQYF
DNA: TGCAGCGCAGGGACTAGCGGGAGCGAGCAGTACTTC

J: TRBJ1-2
size: -
V: TRBV4-2
D: TRBD1
CDR3: CASSQVVVQGNYGYGYTF
DNA: TGTGCCAGCAGCCAAGTAGTTGTACAGGGGAATTATGGCTATGGCTACACCTTC